A single sample gave rise to the 7 T cell receptor beta chains below, sequenced in a study of shared clonotypes between healthy human individuals. Naive CD8 populations comprised CD45RO-negative cells positively selected for CCR7, excluding terminally differentiated effector memory CD45RA+ cells. Profiled with immunoSEQ multiplex PCR; TCRdb holds only in-frame clones, not every one. The sample yields roughly 850,000 clones, just over 95% seen once. The sequenced sample consisted of naive CD8+ T cells sorted from blood. These receptors all stem from a man aged 30-40 years in good health.

The chain joins TRBV4-1 to TRBJ1-4; D gene ambiguous. Germline V gene data show CDR1 as MGHRA and CDR2 as YSYEKL. V dropped 2 bases and J dropped 10 bases, with 8 bases sitting between them. This CDR3 contains 12 residues. The CDR3 coding sequence is TGCGCCAGCAGCCAAACGGGCGGAAAACTGTTTTTT. This gives the protein CASSQTGGKLFF.

The V gene is TRBV15, the J gene TRBJ1-5, with TRBD1 as a possible D gene (6 bases). The CDR3 loop spans 16 amino acids. V was trimmed by 4 bases and J by 6 bases, leaving 19 bases between them. Looked up from germline, CDR1 is LNHNV and CDR2 is YYDKDF (reference sequence). The CDR3 loop reads CATSTRNMGAGQPQHF. Written as DNA, the CDR3 is TGTGCCACCAGCACTAGAAATATGGGGGCTGGTCAGCCCCAGCATTTT.

V usage is TRBV11-2 and J usage is TRBJ1-1; D gene ambiguous. The CDR3 loop spans 16 amino acids. The germline V gene encodes CDR1 SGHAT and CDR2 FQNNGV. V was clipped by 8 bases and J by 1 base, with 20 bases between them. CDR3 coding DNA: TGTGCCAGCTGCCCACCCGCCCCATGGACGAACACTGAAGCTTTCTTT. Translating it yields CASCPPAPWTNTEAFF.

The J gene is TRBJ2-2, the V gene TRBV2; no firm D call. Trimming stripped 3 bases from V and 8 bases from J, with 10 bases between. The CDR3 extends over 13 amino acids. The germline gives CDR1 SNHLY, CDR2 FYNNEI. CDR3 sequence (DNA): TGTGCCAGCAGTGACTATCACCCTGGGGAGCTGTTTTTT. Translated: CASSDYHPGELFF.

This sequence joins TRBV27 and TRBJ2-7; D unclear. The CDR3 is 12 amino acids. V dropped 6 bases and J dropped 6 bases, with 12 bases sitting between them. Germline values: CDR1 MNHEY, CDR2 SMNVEV (reference sequence). The CDR3 sequence: CASRGSSGEQYF. The CDR3 nucleotides read TGTGCCAGCAGAGGGTCCTCGGGCGAGCAGTACTTC.

The chain carries TRBV14 and TRBJ2-1; D gene unclear. There are 15 residues in the CDR3. CDR1 is SGHDN, CDR2 FVKESK, per germline. The V gene lost 0 bases and the J gene lost 3 bases, with 9 bases spanning the gap. CDR3 DNA sequence: TGTGCCAGCAGCCAAGATAAGCGAATCTACAATGAGCAGTTCTTC. Protein: CASSQDKRIYNEQFF.

V is TRBV29-1 and J is TRBJ2-1; possible D gene TRBD2, 6 bases. V was pared by 5 bases and J by 9 bases, with 17 bases between. The CDR3 consists of 13 residues. Germline loops: CDR1 SQVTM, CDR2 ANQGSEA. This chain's CDR3 is CSVPGLTALEQFF. The CDR3 DNA sequence: TGCAGCGTTCCGGGACTTACCGCGCTTGAGCAGTTCTTC.